This section outlines one T cell receptor beta chain sequence together with its context. Its antigen specificity is not known. No much larger clone is present one base from it, and per-base qualities are unavailable. Tumor libraries used mostly 4.5 to 6 ug of input genomic DNA for survey sequencing, with two replicates per sample. Following the manufacturer's instructions, the team built TCRbeta libraries using the immunoSEQ hsTCRbeta kit. Sequencing of the completed libraries took place using an Illumina NovaSeq 6000 S4 flow cell after they had been pooled to approximately 2.8 nM. Under the source paper's analysis protocol: Raw data preprocessing and quality control were performed with the immunoSEQ Analyzer. The analysis was limited to productive rearrangements, and each clonotype was defined by a unique CDR3 amino acid sequence. Using the R package tcR, the researchers computed the Gini-Simpson index as their estimate of repertoire clonality. Gini indices were compared with Student's t test, and associations with tumor size change were assessed by Pearson correlation. Drawn from immuneACCESS, this table holds only the in-frame rearrangements with V and J called that TCRdb kept. Clones are partly lost; checked studies trace under half to an unresolved V gene and leave the rest unexplained. D and trimming were read from the DNA, whereas the V and J calls and clone size are those reported in that table. For this sample the table gives 13,000 or so clones, of which about 60% were detected only once. The ten most abundant clones make up 10% to 15% of the sample.

The CDR3 sequence holds 15 residues, the cysteine and phenylalanine included. The sequence is cut down to CDR3 DNA, 45 bases in frame from base 1. The junction shows trimming of 1 base on V and 0 bases on J, plus 9 bases between the germline ends. The germline V gene gives CDR1 as SGDLS and CDR2 as YYNGEE. This sample is drawn from a study of neoadjuvant anti-PD-1 for oral cavity cancer (dated by TCRdb to the early 2020s). Broadly, across the study: Before curative-intent surgical resection, most patients were given three to four biweekly doses of nivolumab at 3 mg/kg. Patients who did not progress were given a fourth nivolumab dose at about day 43 and had definitive surgical resection on days 50-56. Under RECIST 1.1, patients with complete response, partial response or stable disease were classed as responders, and patients with progression were classed as non-responders. There were 12 patients in the parent correlative cohort, and the response rate was less than 40%. Overall study results and their limits: The TCR analyses had only a few patients in each response group, and the authors called for validation in larger cohorts. A higher pretreatment blood Treg/Th17 ratio correlated with both higher pretreatment blood TCRbeta clonality and lower post-treatment tumor TCRbeta clonality. Greater tumor shrinkage was correlated with larger post-treatment sizes of preexisting intratumoral clones, suggesting that expansion of preexisting clones contributed to response.

What the time point label conveys for this sample: before neoadjuvant nivolumab. Patients had been newly diagnosed with stage II-IVA oral cavity squamous cell carcinoma, and no prior systemic or radiation treatment had been given to the patients. The cohort was made up of patients with locally advanced, HPV-negative oral cavity squamous cell carcinoma. Samples were obtained from a longitudinal correlative study of a single-arm phase II trial of neoadjuvant nivolumab in oral cavity squamous cell carcinoma. Subject-matched pre- and post-treatment PBMCs and tumors from three responders and three non-responders were subjected to genomic DNA-based TCRbeta sequencing. Genomic DNA was isolated from tumor tissue using the Maxwell RSC DNA from Tissue kit.

Sequencing used tumor tissue, obtained before nivolumab (anti-PD-1) treatment. The sequence derives from a person aged 35-79 years with oral cavity squamous cell carcinoma. Recombination linked TRBV9 to TRBJ2-3; TRBD2 is a possible D gene, resting on 5 matching bases. The DNA sequence is given as TGTGCCAGCAGCGTAAGCGGCCCGAGCACAGATACGCAGTATTTT. It translates as CASSVSGPSTDTQYF.